These T cell receptor beta chains were read from a single sample in a study of identifying expanded T cells in peripheral blood. Profiling relied on immunoSEQ multiplex PCR, and the TCRdb table lists in-frame clones only, not all of them. The data contain 50,000 to 65,000 clones, roughly nine tenths of them singletons. The sample comprised blood. Receptors were obtained from a person between 18 and 75 years old in good health. Each CDR3 is given with its conserved first and last residue. D genes are given only for firm matches. Expanded clones are given a class, and other clones once, few, many or no size at all.

J | size | V | D | CDR3 | DNA
TRBJ2-7 | NA | TRBV16 | NA | CASSQWADPYEQYF | TGTGCCAGCAGCCAATGGGCCGACCCCTACGAGCAGTACTTC
TRBJ2-2 | NA | TRBV5-1 | NA | CASSAGLNTGELFF | TGCGCCAGCAGCGCGGGACTGAACACCGGGGAGCTGTTTTTT
TRBJ1-2 | NA | TRBV7-9 | NA | CASSHSQGSGYTF | TGTGCCAGCAGCCATAGCCAGGGAAGTGGCTACACCTTC
TRBJ2-7 | once | TRBV30 | NA | CAWSLVRVGLYEQYF | TGTGCCTGGAGTTTAGTAAGGGTAGGATTGTACGAGCAGTACTTC
TRBJ2-7 | NA | TRBV5-6 | NA | CASSSLGPDYYEQYF | TGTGCCAGCAGCTCATTGGGACCGGACTACTACGAGCAGTACTTC
TRBJ2-7 | NA | TRBV7-3 | TRBD1 | CASSLTGGNEQYF | TGTGCCAGCAGCTTAACAGGGGGCAACGAGCAGTACTTC
TRBJ1-2 | NA | TRBV5-1 | NA | CASSRSTEPDGYTF | TGCGCCAGCAGCCGATCGACAGAACCCGATGGCTACACCTTC
TRBJ2-2 | NA | TRBV21-1 | NA | CASRDRGQNTGELFF | TGTGCCAGCAGGGACAGGGGGCAGAACACCGGGGAGCTGTTTTTT
TRBJ1-5 | NA | TRBV19 | NA | CASSRGTPSNQPQHF | TGTGCCAGTAGTCGAGGGACCCCAAGCAATCAGCCCCAGCATTTT
TRBJ1-6 | NA | TRBV6-5 | NA | CASSYTQGGSPLHF | TGTGCCAGCAGTTACACGCAGGGTGGTTCACCCCTCCACTTT
TRBJ1-2 | few | TRBV27 | NA | CASSSLGLSSNGYTF | TGTGCCAGCAGTTCCCTGGGGCTGTCAAGCAATGGCTACACCTTC
TRBJ1-4 | NA | TRBV4-2 | NA | CASSQAGTNNEKLFF | TGTGCCAGCAGCCAAGCCGGGACAAATAATGAAAAACTGTTTTTT
TRBJ2-2 | NA | TRBV21-1 | NA | CASSLEGAGGGPCSGELFF | TGTGCCAGCAGCTTGGAGGGAGCGGGCGGGGGGCCCTGCTCCGGGGAGCTGTTTTTT
TRBJ1-1 | NA | TRBV30 | NA | CAWIQGVAFF | TGTGCCTGGATCCAGGGCGTCGCTTTCTTT
TRBJ2-2 | NA | TRBV5-1 | NA | CASSLTGEAGELFF | TGCGCCAGCAGCTTGACAGGGGAGGCCGGGGAGCTGTTTTTT